Listed here are 24 T cell receptor beta chains from one sample, sequenced in a study of blood T cell repertoires in COVID-19. The data were produced by immunoSEQ multiplex PCR, yet TCRdb's version contains in-frame clones alone and is incomplete. The sample includes about 410,000 clones, 89% seen only once; the top ten take approximately 1.5%. The sample comprised peripheral blood. The receptors stem from a woman in her forties with COVID-19, enrolled during active disease.

This chain uses TRBV6-6 with TRBJ2-3, with D perhaps TRBD1 (6 bases). Germline values: CDR1 MNHNY, CDR2 SVGAGI (reference sequence). The V end was cut by 4 bases, the J end by 1 base, with 12 bases between. CDR3 length: 15 amino acids. The CDR3 DNA follows: TGTGCCAGCAGTTTCTCTCGACAGGGCACAGATACGCAGTATTTT. Its protein product is CASSFSRQGTDTQYF.

The rearrangement links TRBV9 to TRBJ1-4; D uncertain. The CDR3 length is 17 residues. Germline CDR1 reads SGDLS; CDR2 reads YYNGEE. The V end was cut by 0 bases, the J end by 6 bases, with 18 bases between. CDR3 sequence: CASSVAPGMQLDEKLFF. In DNA form, the CDR3 reads TGTGCCAGCAGCGTAGCCCCGGGAATGCAGCTGGATGAAAAACTGTTTTTT.

The gene calls are TRBV28 and TRBJ1-2; 10 nucleotides align to TRBD1. Germline V CDR1 and CDR2: MDHEN, SYDVKM. V was clipped by 6 bases and J by 2 bases; unmatched bases: 6. This CDR3 spans 15 amino acids. The DNA of the CDR3 is TGTGCCAGCAGCTCCGGGACAGGGGTCAACTATGGCTACACCTTC. Translating it yields CASSSGTGVNYGYTF.

The chain joins TRBV27 to TRBJ2-1; weak D call: TRBD2 (7 bases). The CDR3 loop spans 17 amino acids. The V end was cut by 5 bases, the J end by 0 bases, with 17 bases between. Per the germline V gene, CDR1 is MNHEY and CDR2 is SMNVEV (reference sequence). Here the CDR3 DNA reads TGTGCCAGCAGTCCATCCGGGGGCGGGAGCTCCTACAATGAGCAGTTCTTC. Translating gives CASSPSGGGSSYNEQFF.

This chain connects TRBV12-3 or TRBV12-4 to TRBJ2-5, with a weak D call TRBD2 (5 bases). Trimming took off 8 bases at V and 7 bases at J, with 17 bases between the two ends. The length of the CDR3 is 13 residues. CDR3 in DNA: TGTGCCAGCCAAAATCGGCCTGGAGGGACCCAGTACTTC. It yields the protein CASQNRPGGTQYF.

The rearrangement joins TRBV27 to TRBJ1-2; 9 nucleotides match TRBD1. V was clipped by 4 bases and J by 6 bases; unmatched bases: 15. This CDR3 has 17 residues. Germline CDR1 MNHEY, CDR2 SMNVEV (reference sequence). CDR3 protein: CASSYIGQGLIVNGYTF. The CDR3 coding sequence is TGTGCCAGCAGTTACATAGGACAGGGGTTGATTGTTAATGGCTACACCTTC.

This clone showed up just once. This chain connects TRBV27 to TRBJ2-1, with D possibly matching TRBD1 (6 bases). Germline lookup yields CDR1 MNHEY and CDR2 SMNVEV (reference sequence). CDR3 length: 14 amino acids. With 6 bases removed from V and 7 bases from J, the gap between germline ends came to 16 bases. This chain's CDR3 is CASSDLGRGNEQFF. In nucleotides, the CDR3 is TGTGCCAGCAGCGACCTCGGAAGGGGGAATGAGCAGTTCTTC.

The genes are TRBV7-6 and TRBJ1-1; 7 positions match TRBD1. The CDR3 contains 14 residues. J gave up 0 bases and V 4 bases, and 2 bases lay outside the gene matches. Germline assignment: CDR1 SGHVS and CDR2 FNYEAQ. CDR3 sequence (DNA): TGTGCCAGCAGCTCCGGGACAGTGAACACTGAAGCTTTCTTT. Protein sequence: CASSSGTVNTEAFF. The full variable domain, its missing parts supplied by reference TRBV7-6 and TRBJ1-1, is GAGVSQSPRYKVTKRGQDVALRCDPISGHVSLYWYRQALGQGPEFLTYFNYEAQQDKSGLPNDRFSAERPEGSISTLTIQRTEQRDSAMYRCASSSGTVNTEAFFGQGTRLTVV.

The rearrangement joins TRBV7-2 to TRBJ2-7, with TRBD2 matching over 13 bases. Germline V lookup: CDR1 SGHTA, CDR2 FQGNSA. The CDR3 length is 17 residues. J gave up 5 bases and V 3 bases, and 10 bases lay outside the gene matches. As DNA, the CDR3 is TGTGCCAGCAGCTTCGGTAGGGGACTAGCGGGACGCCACGAGCAGTACTTC. This gives the protein CASSFGRGLAGRHEQYF. The whole variable domain, remainder taken from reference TRBV7-2 and TRBJ2-7, is GAGVSQSPSNKVTEKGKDVELRCDPISGHTALYWYRQSLGQGLEFLIYFQGNSAPDKSGLPSDRFSAERTGGSVSTLTIQRTQQEDSAVYLCASSFGRGLAGRHEQYFGPGTRLTVT.

This chain joins TRBV7-8 and TRBJ1-2; 8 bases line up with TRBD1. Losses at the gene ends were 5 bases for V and 3 bases for J; bases not matched to a gene: 11. Germline CDR1 and CDR2: SGHVS and FQNEAQ. The CDR3 spans 16 residues. The CDR3 nucleotides are TGTGCCAGCAGCCCGACAGGGGACGTACAGTACTATGGCTACACCTTC. Translation gives CASSPTGDVQYYGYTF. The full variable domain, rest sourced from reference TRBV7-8 and TRBJ1-2, is GAGVSQSPRYKVAKRGQDVALRCDPISGHVSLFWYQQALGQGPEFLTYFQNEAQLDKSGLPSDRFFAERPEGSVSTLKIQRTQQEDSAVYLCASSPTGDVQYYGYTFGSGTRLTVV.

The chain links TRBV13 to TRBJ1-3; tentatively, D is TRBD1 (6 bases). Germline CDR1 reads PRHDT; CDR2 reads FYEKMQ (reference sequence). Trimming removed 4 bases at V and 0 bases at J, with 10 bases between. This CDR3 comprises 15 residues. CDR3 DNA: TGTGCCAGCAGCTCCGGACAGAGCTCTGGAAACACCATATATTTT. It codes for CASSSGQSSGNTIYF.

The V gene is TRBV4-3, the J gene TRBJ2-7, with D possibly matching TRBD2 (5 bases). V was cut by 0 bases and J by 4 bases, with 7 bases left in between. Germline V gives CDR1 LGHNA, CDR2 YSLEER. The length of the CDR3 is 13 residues. The CDR3 reads CASSQDGGYEQYF. CDR3 nucleotide sequence: TGCGCCAGCAGCCAAGACGGAGGTTACGAGCAGTACTTC.

The J gene is TRBJ1-2, the V gene TRBV15, with 9 bases fitting TRBD1. The V and J ends lost 4 bases and 6 bases, in that order; junction bases with no gene match: 6. Germline V gene lookup returns CDR1 LNHNV and CDR2 YYDKDF (reference sequence). The CDR3 has 14 amino acids. The CDR3 loop reads CATSITGGLDGYTF. CDR3 coding DNA: TGTGCCACCAGCATCACAGGGGGCTTAGATGGCTACACCTTC.

The V and J genes are TRBV6-2 or TRBV6-3 and TRBJ2-5; D not resolved. The V gene's germline CDR1 is MNHEY and CDR2 SVGEGT. This CDR3 has 11 amino acids. The germline V and J ends were trimmed by 2 bases and 6 bases, with 4 bases remaining between them. DNA for the CDR3: TGTGCCAGCAGTTACCTACAGACCCAGTACTTC. Its protein product is CASSYLQTQYF.

The chain carries TRBV10-2 and TRBJ2-7; maybe TRBD1 (5 bases). The CDR3 spans 14 residues. V lost 6 bases and J 6 bases, leaving 18 bases between the germline ends. Germline V gives CDR1 WSHSY, CDR2 SAAADI. CDR3 DNA sequence: TGCGCCAGCAGGTTGGACCTGATGGGGCTCGAGCAGTACTTC. It codes for CASRLDLMGLEQYF.

The CDR3 reads CASSQKVTQYF. CDR3 in DNA: TGTGCCAGCAGCCAGAAAGTGACCCAGTACTTC. The chain is built from TRBV28 and TRBJ2-5; D is uncertain. Germline V gene sequence: CDR1 MDHEN, CDR2 SYDVKM. Trimming removed 6 bases at V and 7 bases at J, with 9 bases between. The CDR3 totals 11 residues.

The rearrangement links TRBV27 to TRBJ1-6, with a tentative D call TRBD1 (5 bases). V lost 5 bases and J lost 1, with 21 bases in between. Germline CDR1 is MNHEY and CDR2 is SMNVEV (reference sequence). The CDR3 loop spans 19 amino acids. The CDR3 DNA reads as TGTGCCAGCAGTCTAGAGAGGCAGGTCGGGACTTCCTATAATTCACCCCTCCACTTT. Encoded protein: CASSLERQVGTSYNSPLHF.

The chain couples TRBV5-1 to TRBJ1-3; D call uncertain. The germline gives CDR1 SGHRS, CDR2 YFSETQ. V was cut by 0 bases and J by 0 bases, with 19 bases left in between. This CDR3 has 19 residues. In DNA, the CDR3 is TGCGCCAGCAGCTTGGACCCAAATTGGTGGCAGAACTCTGGAAACACCATATATTTT. This translates into CASSLDPNWWQNSGNTIYF.

The chain combines TRBV5-1 with TRBJ2-3; D call uncertain. The V end lost 1 base, the J end lost 0 bases, and 9 bases lay between the germline ends. The CDR3 extends over 15 amino acids. Germline assignment: CDR1 SGHRS and CDR2 YFSETQ. For the CDR3, the DNA is TGCGCCAGCAGCTTGATGAAGCCTAGCACAGATACGCAGTATTTT. Encoded protein: CASSLMKPSTDTQYF. Together with reference TRBV5-1 and TRBJ2-3, the CDR3 gives the full variable domain: KAGVTQTPRYLIKTRGQQVTLSCSPISGHRSVSWYQQTPGQGLQFLFEYFSETQRNKGNFPGRFSGRQFSNSRSEMNVSTLELGDSALYLCASSLMKPSTDTQYFGPGTRLTVL.

The chain combines TRBV27 with TRBJ1-5, with D unresolved. The ends were cut back, 3 bases at V and 0 bases at J, with 9 bases in the middle. This CDR3 has 15 amino acids. Germline V lookup: CDR1 MNHEY, CDR2 SMNVEV (reference sequence). CDR3 coding DNA: TGTGCCAGCAGTTTCACATATGATAGCAATCAGCCCCAGCATTTT. This translates into CASSFTYDSNQPQHF.

For the CDR3, the DNA is TGTGCCAGCAGCGTAGCACCGGGGTATGGCTACACCTTC. Translation: CASSVAPGYGYTF. This chain connects TRBV9 to TRBJ1-2; no clear D. The CDR3 has 13 residues. Germline CDR1 and CDR2: SGDLS and YYNGEE. Trimming stripped 0 bases from V and 5 bases from J, with 8 bases between.

The V gene is TRBV24-1, the J gene TRBJ2-5; TRBD2 matches at 9 bases. This CDR3 has 15 amino acids. The V gene's germline CDR1 is KGHDR and CDR2 SFDVKD. Unmatched junction bases numbered 4, after V lost 3 bases and J lost 3 bases. This CDR3 is CATSDMVAGEETQYF. The CDR3 DNA reads as TGTGCCACCAGTGATATGGTAGCGGGGGAAGAGACCCAGTACTTC.

The V call is TRBV7-3, the J call TRBJ2-7, with a tentative D call TRBD1 (6 bases). Germline V CDR1 and CDR2: SGHTA, FQGTGA. CDR3 length: 15 amino acids. V lost 2 bases, J lost 5 bases, and 16 bases lay in between. The CDR3 DNA is TGTGCCAGCAGCTTATCCCCAGGGGAGTGGGACGAGCAGTACTTC. It is translated as CASSLSPGEWDEQYF.

This chain connects TRBV6-1 to TRBJ1-5, with D unclear. The germline V gene has CDR1 MNHNS and CDR2 SASEGT. The CDR3 contains 12 residues. With 3 bases removed from V and 6 bases from J, the gap between germline ends came to 6 bases. The CDR3 sequence is CASSEKRQPQHF. CDR3 DNA sequence: TGTGCCAGCAGTGAGAAGCGTCAGCCCCAGCATTTT.